The table lists the clone carrying this T cell receptor (beta chain) with a few counts. Its antigen is currently unknown. The authors drew 7.5 to 10 milliliters of peripheral blood from each donor. The authors isolated at least 6.5 million PBMCs per sample. Primers used in a second PCR of roughly 6 to 11 cycles were a sample-barcoded 5' primer and a J-beta primer mix. TCRdb re-called the 5' RACE reads through MiXCR, storing one row per CDR3 protein. This sample has approximately 1.5 million distinct CDR3 sequences, with about 31% found just once. Trimming removed 5 bases at V and 5 bases at J, with 10 bases between. Germline V gene lookup returns CDR1 SSHAT and CDR2 FNYEAQ (reference sequence). The CDR3 extends over 13 amino acids. The data are from a study of blood T cells in healthy people across ages. The study, taken as a whole, reports: Possibly confounding the expanded clonotype changes was the fact that donor CMV status was unknown.

V and J are TRBV7-7 and TRBJ2-1, with D tentatively TRBD2 (6 bases). The TCR comes from a woman in her 30s in good health. Sequencing was done on a sample of blood. As DNA, the CDR3 is TGTGCCAGCAGCGGTCAGCGGGACAATGAGCAGTTCTTC. Encoded protein: CASSGQRDNEQFF.